This TCR beta chain was identified during a study of T cells in Graves' hyperthyroidism and ophthalmopathy (dated by TCRdb to between 2018 and 2020). About the full investigation: Peripheral blood was sampled at the time of initial diagnosis, prior to any treatment. Once sampling was done, hyperthyroidism patients were given methimazole at a starting dose of 30 mg daily, whereas ophthalmopathy patients were given high-dose intravenous methylprednisolone. An independent validation cohort of around 19 hyperthyroidism patients and about 16 patients who later progressed to ophthalmopathy tested prospective prediction of ophthalmopathy. In roughly six Graves' hyperthyroidism patients, the study also compared T-cell repertoires from thyroid tissue with T-cell repertoires from blood. The paper describes TCR Vbeta CDR3 sequencing of 140 or so peripheral blood samples, made up of some 40 ophthalmopathy patients, 70 to 75 hyperthyroidism patients and some 17 progressor patients. The 75 to 100 discovery patients were randomly divided into training and test sets at a 7:3 ratio. To identify TCR V-J signatures that set the groups apart, the researchers used a discovery cohort of about a hundred patients, made up of 43 with Graves' ophthalmopathy and 55 to 65 with stable Graves' hyperthyroidism. What the research found in general, with its limitations: No statistical method was used to set the sample size in advance, and investigators knew the group allocation. Most expanded thyroid clonotypes (frequency above 0.001) were also found in blood, which suggests that blood repertoires may mirror thyroid immune responses. A model built on a 13 V-J signature distinguished ophthalmopathy from stable hyperthyroidism, reaching about 88% sensitivity and 81.08% specificity in cross-validation and 80%/75% in testing. In validation, the model predicted progression to ophthalmopathy with 55% to 71% sensitivity and 72% to 85% specificity, a median of about 6.7 months before onset.

This clonotype was seen many times. Its recognized antigen is unknown. Base qualities are missing; no much larger clone stands one base away. Amplification of TCR beta CDR3 regions was carried out from RNA transcripts. For the first round of RT-PCR on the TCR CDR3, the HTBI primer set was used together with the Qiagen OneStep RT-PCR kit. A second multiplex PCR round built the libraries, followed by size selection and purification. Sequencing of the libraries was done on an Illumina HiSeq2000 using paired-end 100 bp reads. The original methods were these. Raw data were processed with SOAPnuke, discarding reads with adapters, uncalled bases, mean Phred below 15, or no exact constant-primer or identifier match. COPE v1.2.5 was used to merge the high-quality paired reads, and each unique nucleotide sequence was defined as a clonotype. MiTCR v1.1 was used to align the clonotypes against IMGT TRBV, TRBD and TRBJ reference segments. Analysis was restricted to V-J combinations with a frequency above 0.0001, which covered 99.2% of repertoires. The TCS score was defined as F50 (clonal expansion) divided by E x V (chaos), with BLOSUM62-based TCRdist calculated between CDR3 peptides within each V-J. Welch's t-statistics and random forest reduced around 510 V-J features to around 14, which were used in a naive Bayes classifier (R e1071). TCRdb redid the processing of the public reads, applying fastp at Q25 and MiXCR, and retained in-frame beta chains. A single entry per CDR3 protein holds the most common genes and DNA from its merged rows. The V and J calls and clone size are TCRdb's, not the authors'. The sample contains a few hundred thousand distinct CDR3 sequences, roughly 15% of them found a single time. Less than 20% of the sample rests with the top ten.

The CDR3 runs 12 residues from the cysteine to the phenylalanine. The only DNA kept is the CDR3, 36 bases in frame from the first base. Between the V and J ends, shortened by 3 bases and 4 bases respectively, the junction contains 6 bases. In the ophthalmopathy patients, disease was moderately to severely active, with a Clinical Activity Score of 3 or more, a NOSPECS grade of 4 or more, and a duration of less than 3 months. Patients with uncontrolled infections, other autoimmune diseases, pregnancy or lactation were excluded. Clinical symptoms, serum thyroxine and TRAb, thyroid ultrasound, and orbital computed tomography formed the basis for the diagnoses. Ficoll-Paque density gradient centrifugation was used to isolate PBMCs from 8.5 to 10 ml of fresh peripheral blood. Total RNA was extracted with Trizol reagent, and quality was checked on an Agilent 2100 Bioanalyzer.

Material: blood. Recombination connected TRBV12-3 or TRBV12-4 to TRBJ1-2, with no reliable assignment of the D segment. The source of this sequence is a woman aged 25-40 years with Graves' ophthalmopathy. The nucleotide sequence is TGTGCCAGCAGTTTTTTCCCCTATGGCTACACCTTC. Its product reads: CASSFFPYGYTF.